The 25 T cell receptor beta chains below all came from one sample that was sequenced in a study of blood T cells in healthy people across ages. Sample-barcoded 5' priming and a J-beta primer mix drove a second PCR of about 6 to 12 cycles. One entry per CDR3 protein, called by TCRdb with MiXCR from the 5' RACE reads. The sample yields 850,000 to 1,000,000 distinct CDR3 sequences, roughly 51% seen once. The sample consisted of blood. The source is a woman in her fifties or sixties in good health.

This clonotype was seen only a few times. The V call is TRBV5-1, the J call TRBJ2-1, with a tentative D call TRBD2 (5 bases). With 4 bases removed from V and 4 bases from J, the gap between germline ends came to 9 bases. Germline assignment: CDR1 SGHRS and CDR2 YFSETQ. This CDR3 is built from 13 residues. CDR3 DNA: TGCGCCAGCAGCATCGGGAATTACAATGAGCAGTTCTTC. It encodes CASSIGNYNEQFF.

The chain couples TRBV29-1 to TRBJ2-1; D might be TRBD2 (6 bases). The CDR3 is 13 amino acids. The germline gives CDR1 SQVTM, CDR2 ANQGSEA. Trimming removed 7 bases at V and 2 bases at J, with 12 bases between. The DNA for the CDR3 is TGCAGCGGATTCGCGGGAACCTACAATGAGCAGTTCTTC. Its protein product is CSGFAGTYNEQFF.

The chain employs TRBV2 and TRBJ2-7; 13 bases are shared with TRBD2. Trimming removed 9 bases from V and 2 bases from J; junction bases left unmatched: 7. CDR3 size: 15 residues. Looked up from germline, CDR1 is SNHLY and CDR2 is FYNNEI. CDR3 amino acids: CASRDGTSGTYEQYF. DNA for the CDR3: TGTGCCAGTAGGGACGGGACTAGCGGGACCTACGAGCAGTACTTC.

The chain recombines TRBV28 with TRBJ1-2; TRBD1 matches 7 bases. J was trimmed by 8 bases and V by 10 bases; bases with no gene match: 10. The CDR3 is made up of 12 amino acids. From germline, CDR1 is MDHEN and CDR2 SYDVKM. CDR3 protein: CATADRLTGYTF. The CDR3 DNA is TGTGCCACTGCGGACAGGTTAACCGGCTACACCTTC.

This clonotype showed up just a few times. The chain combines TRBV4-1 with TRBJ2-7, with D perhaps assigned TRBD1 or TRBD2 (5 bases each). The CDR3 consists of 15 residues. V was trimmed by 3 bases and J by 3 bases, leaving 15 bases between them. Looked up from germline, CDR1 is MGHRA and CDR2 is YSYEKL. CDR3 sequence (DNA): TGCGCCAGCAGCCACGGTAGAGGGGCCCGCTACGAGCAGTACTTC. It yields the protein CASSHGRGARYEQYF.

This clonotype was recorded once. The chain joins TRBV7-3 to TRBJ2-7; 9 bases map to TRBD2. The DNA end is more similar to TRBJ2-5, so the J call may be wrong. The germline CDR1 and CDR2 sequences are SGHTA and FQGTGA. The CDR3 totals 15 residues. The CDR3 DNA reads as TGTGCCAGCAGCTCCAATAGCGGGAGCGCAGAGACCCAGTACTTC. It codes for CASSSNSGSAETQYF.

This sequence joins TRBV27 and TRBJ2-1; D may be TRBD1 (5 bases). Germline CDR1 and CDR2: MNHEY and SMNVEV (reference sequence). The CDR3 totals 15 residues. V dropped 5 bases and J dropped 4 bases, with 15 bases sitting between them. CDR3 sequence (DNA): TGTGCCAGCAGTACCGCCGACAGATTTTACAATGAGCAGTTCTTC. The encoded protein is CASSTADRFYNEQFF.

In this sample, this clonotype turned up a few times. The chain carries TRBV6-1 and TRBJ1-1; tentative D call: TRBD1 (5 bases). The germline V gene encodes CDR1 MNHNS and CDR2 SASEGT. The ends were cut back, 4 bases at V and 6 bases at J, with 15 bases in the middle. The CDR3 is made up of 14 amino acids. DNA for the CDR3: TGTGCCAGCAGTGGGGACGTCTGGAGAGCTGAAGCTTTCTTT. It codes for CASSGDVWRAEAFF.

In the case of this clonotype: At one boundary the junction diverges from the germline segment, which might be a read error. As DNA, the CDR3 is TGCAGTGCTAAACAGGACTCCTACAATGAGCAGCACTTC. The encoded protein is CSAKQDSYNEQHF. The chain recombines TRBV20-1 with TRBJ2-1; tentatively, D is TRBD1 or TRBD2 (5 bases each). This CDR3 has 13 amino acids. Germline values: CDR1 DFQATT, CDR2 SNEGSKA (reference sequence).

This clonotype was seen a few times. The CDR3 bases are TGCAGCGTTTCTGCGTCCCAAGAGACCCAGTACTTC. It translates to CSVSASQETQYF. The chain uses TRBV29-1 and TRBJ2-5; no clear D. Trimming took 5 bases from V and 1 from J, leaving 8 bases between them. Germline V gene data show CDR1 as SQVTM and CDR2 as ANQGSEA. The CDR3 has 12 amino acids.

This clonotype was seen a handful of times. V usage is TRBV4-2 and J usage is TRBJ2-7; D may be TRBD1 (6 bases). Trimming shortened V by 3 bases and J by 3 bases, and 18 bases separated the two germline ends. Germline CDR1 LGHNA, CDR2 YNFKEQ. The CDR3 is 16 residues long. Written as DNA, the CDR3 is TGTGCCAGCAGCCAGACGCCCGGGACAACAGACTACGAGCAGTACTTC. It translates to CASSQTPGTTDYEQYF.

V and J are TRBV20-1 and TRBJ2-3, with 11 bases lining up with TRBD2. From germline, CDR1 is DFQATT and CDR2 SNEGSKA (reference sequence). This CDR3 has 15 residues. CDR3 in DNA: TGCAGCTTCATTAGCGGGAGGGAATTGGGGGATACGCAGTATTTT. It is translated as CSFISGRELGDTQYF.

The chain links TRBV6-5 to TRBJ2-3; 13 nucleotides agree with TRBD2. Germline V gene data show CDR1 as MNHEY and CDR2 as SVGAGI. This CDR3 region has 15 residues. With V trimmed by 8 bases and J by 4 bases, 6 bases remained unmatched. The CDR3, as DNA: TGTGCCAGCTCTGGACTAGCGGGAGTAGCAGATACGCAGTATTTT. Its translation: CASSGLAGVADTQYF.

This clonotype has only a few counts. The V and J genes are TRBV12-3 or TRBV12-4 and TRBJ1-1, with 7 bases fitting TRBD1. The CDR3 loop spans 13 amino acids. J lost 5 bases, V lost 8 bases, and 8 bases had no gene match. The DNA for the CDR3 is TGTGCCAGCGAGAACAGGGGCTATACTGAAGCTTTCTTT. It yields the protein CASENRGYTEAFF.

This clonotype was counted between two and nine times. This chain links TRBV5-1 with TRBJ2-3; D is undetermined. The CDR3 runs 16 residues. V was shortened by 0 bases and J by 0 bases, with 11 bases between the two germline ends. The germline V gene has CDR1 SGHRS and CDR2 YFSETQ. The CDR3: CASSLGLVGSTDTQYF. CDR3 sequence (DNA): TGCGCCAGCAGCTTGGGGCTGGTTGGGAGCACAGATACGCAGTATTTT. The entire variable domain, with the rest obtained from reference TRBV5-1 and TRBJ2-3, is as follows: KAGVTQTPRYLIKTRGQQVTLSCSPISGHRSVSWYQQTPGQGLQFLFEYFSETQRNKGNFPGRFSGRQFSNSRSEMNVSTLELGDSALYLCASSLGLVGSTDTQYFGPGTRLTVL.

The rearrangement joins TRBV5-8 to TRBJ2-5; the match to TRBD1 covers 7 bases. V dropped 5 bases and J dropped 4; count of bases not matched to a gene: 17. The CDR3 covers 17 residues. Germline CDR1 and CDR2: SGHTS and YDEGEE. CDR3: CASSPASTGTVGETQYF. The CDR3 nucleotides are TGTGCCAGCAGTCCAGCCTCAACCGGGACAGTGGGAGAGACCCAGTACTTC.

The rearrangement links TRBV7-6 to TRBJ1-5; D ambiguous. V was cut by 5 bases and J by 2 bases, with 16 bases left in between. Germline V lookup: CDR1 SGHVS, CDR2 FNYEAQ. The CDR3 runs 16 residues. The CDR3 bases are TGTGCCAGCAGCCCCGGTGGGTTGAACGGCAATCAGCCCCAGCATTTT. Translating gives CASSPGGLNGNQPQHF.

This clonotype was counted between two and nine times. V usage is TRBV7-2 and J usage is TRBJ2-7; D is ambiguous. The length of the CDR3 is 13 residues. The V end lost 1 base, the J end lost 3 bases, and 7 bases lay between the germline ends. Looked up from germline, CDR1 is SGHTA and CDR2 is FQGNSA. In nucleotides, the CDR3 is TGTGCCAGCAGCTTAGTTGGCCTCTACGAGCAGTACTTC. Amino acid sequence: CASSLVGLYEQYF.

The chain carries TRBV28 and TRBJ2-5; 9 nucleotides match TRBD1. CDR1 MDHEN and CDR2 SYDVKM come from the germline V gene. This CDR3 has 15 amino acids. The V gene end was trimmed by 7 bases and the J gene end by 11 bases; junction bases not matched to a gene: 17. CDR3 nucleotide sequence: TGTGCCAGCACTGCCGGACAGGGGCGTCTCAATGAGCAGTACTTC. Its translation: CASTAGQGRLNEQYF.

This clonotype has just a few counts. The V call is TRBV28, the J call TRBJ2-3; 9 bases match TRBD2. Germline V CDR1 and CDR2: MDHEN, SYDVKM. CDR3 length: 17 residues. J gave up 6 bases and V 3 bases, and 13 bases lay outside the gene matches. CDR3 sequence (DNA): TGTGCCAGCAGTTTCTCCTTAGCGGGGGACGAGGTGGATACGCAGTATTTT. As protein: CASSFSLAGDEVDTQYF.

The V gene is TRBV28, the J gene TRBJ1-5; tentatively, D is TRBD1 (5 bases). With 2 bases removed from V and 2 bases from J, the gap between germline ends came to 10 bases. Germline V gene lookup returns CDR1 MDHEN and CDR2 SYDVKM. The CDR3 spans 15 residues. The CDR3 spells CASSLPGSRNQPQHF. For the CDR3, the DNA is TGTGCCAGCAGTTTACCAGGGTCCCGCAATCAGCCCCAGCATTTT.

This clonotype has more than one count but fewer than ten. This sequence joins TRBV20-1 and TRBJ2-1; 11 bases align to TRBD2. This CDR3 contains 15 residues. Germline-derived CDR1 and CDR2 are DFQATT and SNEGSKA (reference sequence). The ends lost 1 base at V and 4 bases at J; junction bases unmatched: 3. The CDR3 nucleotides read TGCAGTGCTAGAGCCCTAGCGGGAGGTTACAATGAGCAGTTCTTC. Residues: CSARALAGGYNEQFF.

This chain joins TRBV5-1 and TRBJ1-4; D perhaps matches TRBD1 (5 bases). Trimming took 6 bases from V and 3 from J, leaving 12 bases between them. Germline V gives CDR1 SGHRS, CDR2 YFSETQ. The CDR3 has 14 amino acids. The DNA of the CDR3 is TGCGCCAGCACTCGGGACCCGGCTAATGAAAAACTGTTTTTT. It encodes CASTRDPANEKLFF.

This clonotype was seen repeatedly, ten times or more. The J gene is TRBJ1-5, the V gene TRBV12-3 or TRBV12-4; no clear D. The CDR3 covers 14 residues. V gave up 6 bases and J gave up 5 bases, with 14 bases separating them. The CDR3 here is CASRRAGVDQPQHF. CDR3 in DNA: TGTGCCAGCAGAAGGGCCGGGGTAGATCAGCCCCAGCATTTT.

The chain joins TRBV5-5 to TRBJ2-7; 11 bases fit TRBD2. TRBJ2-5 explains the end of the DNA better; the J call may be wrong. Germline V lookup: CDR1 SGHKS, CDR2 YYEKEE (reference sequence). The CDR3 spans 14 residues. The DNA of the CDR3 is TGTGCCAGCGGAGTAGCGGGAGGGACGGAGACCCAGTACTTC. This sequence encodes CASGVAGGTETQYF.